This passage covers 28 T cell receptor beta chains from one sample sequenced in a study of blood T cell repertoires in COVID-19. Measured with immunoSEQ multiplex PCR; TCRdb has only the in-frame clones, and not every one. Here the sample spans some 150,000 clones, 80% to 85% being singletons. The sequencing input was peripheral blood. These receptor sequences come from a human donor in a cohort sampled during active COVID-19.

V is TRBV5-1 and J is TRBJ2-1, with D possibly TRBD2 on 5 matching bases. The germline V gene encodes CDR1 SGHRS and CDR2 YFSETQ. CDR3 length: 14 residues. V was pared by 0 bases and J by 9 bases, with 13 bases between. DNA of the CDR3: TGCGCCAGCAGCTTGGCCTGGACCGAGGGTGAGCAGTTCTTC. Encoded protein: CASSLAWTEGEQFF.

V and J are TRBV5-1 and TRBJ2-2; weak D call: TRBD2 (6 bases). This CDR3 has 15 amino acids. V was pared by 1 base and J by 3 bases, with 10 bases between. The germline gives CDR1 SGHRS, CDR2 YFSETQ. The CDR3 protein is CASSLQGGDTGELFF. The DNA for the CDR3 is TGCGCCAGCAGCTTGCAGGGAGGCGACACCGGGGAGCTGTTTTTT.

This chain joins TRBV7-6 and TRBJ1-5; 7 nucleotides line up with TRBD1. The germline gives CDR1 SGHVS, CDR2 FNYEAQ. Unmatched junction bases numbered 7, after V lost 5 bases and J lost 0 bases. CDR3 length: 16 residues. The CDR3 nucleotides read TGTGCCAGCAGCCTCGAGGGGGCTTATAGCAATCAGCCCCAGCATTTT. Translated: CASSLEGAYSNQPQHF.

The chain has TRBV24-1 and TRBJ2-6; 8 positions match TRBD1. V dropped 4 bases and J dropped 4; count of bases not matched to a gene: 5. CDR3 length: 16 amino acids. The germline gives CDR1 KGHDR, CDR2 SFDVKD. Written as DNA, the CDR3 is TGTGCCACCAGTGACAGGACAGGGAGGGGGGCCAACGTCCTGACTTTC. It is translated as CATSDRTGRGANVLTF.

The CDR3 here is CASTTRGYTEAFF. The DNA for the CDR3 is TGTGCCAGCACCACCCGGGGGTACACTGAAGCTTTCTTT. The rearrangement uses TRBV12-3 or TRBV12-4 and TRBJ1-1, with D possibly being TRBD1 (5 bases). This CDR3 has 13 amino acids. Trimming shortened V by 7 bases and J by 3 bases, and 12 bases separated the two germline ends.

The chain combines TRBV5-1 with TRBJ1-3; no reliable D call. The germline V gene encodes CDR1 SGHRS and CDR2 YFSETQ. V was shortened by 4 bases and J by 0 bases, with 14 bases between the two germline ends. The CDR3 extends over 16 amino acids. In DNA form, the CDR3 reads TGCGCCAGCAGCCCCGAGGGCAGCCACTCTGGAAACACCATATATTTT. Its translation is CASSPEGSHSGNTIYF.

The V call is TRBV10-3, the J call TRBJ1-4; D is ambiguous. V was trimmed by 2 bases and J by 7 bases, leaving 5 bases between them. There are 12 residues in the CDR3. Per germline, CDR1 ENHRY and CDR2 SYGVKD. CDR3 nucleotides: TGTGCCATCAGTGAGACAGTTGAAAAACTGTTTTTT. Translation gives CAISETVEKLFF.

This sequence joins TRBV28 and TRBJ2-5; 7 bases align to TRBD1. Germline CDR1 is MDHEN and CDR2 is SYDVKM. The ends lost 7 bases at V and 2 bases at J; junction bases unmatched: 1. This CDR3 is built from 12 residues. CDR3 residues: CASKQGQETQYF. CDR3 nucleotide sequence: TGTGCCAGCAAACAGGGGCAAGAGACCCAGTACTTC. The full variable domain, rest sourced from reference TRBV28 and TRBJ2-5, is DVKVTQSSRYLVKRTGEKVFLECVQDMDHENMFWYRQDPGLGLRLIYFSYDVKMKEKGDIPEGYSVSREKKERFSLILESASTNQTSMYLCASKQGQETQYFGPGTRLLVL.

This chain uses TRBV10-3 with TRBJ2-2; D may be TRBD1 (5 bases). V shed 8 bases and J shed 5 bases, with 12 bases lying between them. Germline values: CDR1 ENHRY, CDR2 SYGVKD. This CDR3 has 13 amino acids. CDR3 in DNA: TGTGCCATCCGACAGACTTTAACCGGGGAGCTGTTTTTT. Protein product: CAIRQTLTGELFF.

The chain couples TRBV6-5 to TRBJ2-5, with D perhaps TRBD2 (5 bases). The CDR3 loop spans 14 amino acids. Germline V gene lookup returns CDR1 MNHEY and CDR2 SVGAGI. Trimming shortened V by 6 bases and J by 5 bases, and 16 bases separated the two germline ends. The CDR3 DNA reads as TGTGCCAGCAGGCGACTGGGAGCTAAGGAGACCCAGTACTTC. It translates to CASRRLGAKETQYF.

This clone appeared a few times. The chain combines TRBV21-1 with TRBJ2-1; TRBD2, as called in the table, went unchecked against the DNA. TRBV21-1 constitutes a pseudogene. This CDR3 region has 18 residues. CDR3 bases: TGTGCCAGCAGCCCCCTAATCCGGGACTCGTCTAAATCAATGAGACGGTTCTTC. This sequence encodes CASSPLIRDSSKSMRRFF.

V gene TRBV10-3 combines with J gene TRBJ1-1, with D possibly matching TRBD1 (5 bases). CDR1 is ENHRY, CDR2 SYGVKD, per germline. CDR3 length: 14 residues. Between the trimmed V and J ends, which lost 6 bases and 1 base, there was a span of 12 bases. The CDR3 here is CAIRDAGQNTEAFF. For the CDR3, the DNA is TGTGCCATCAGAGACGCCGGACAGAACACTGAAGCTTTCTTT.

The chain is built from TRBV29-1 and TRBJ1-1, with 7 bases lining up with TRBD1. Losses at the gene ends were 7 bases for V and 0 bases for J; bases not matched to a gene: 5. Germline V gives CDR1 SQVTM, CDR2 ANQGSEA. The CDR3 covers 13 residues. CDR3 DNA sequence: TGCAGCGCTGGGACAGCTATGAACACTGAAGCTTTCTTT. Its translation is CSAGTAMNTEAFF. The whole variable domain, filled in from reference TRBV29-1 and TRBJ1-1, reads SAVISQKPSRDICQRGTSLTIQCQVDSQVTMMFWYRQQPGQSLTLIATANQGSEATYESGFVIDKFPISRPNLTFSTLTVSNMSPEDSSIYLCSAGTAMNTEAFFGQGTRLTVV.

The chain uses TRBV6-6 and TRBJ2-5, with TRBD1 matching 10 bases. This CDR3 region has 16 residues. From germline, CDR1 is MNHNY and CDR2 SVGAGI (reference sequence). The V and J ends lost 6 bases and 5 bases, in that order; junction bases with no gene match: 12. DNA of the CDR3: TGTGCCAGCAGCCGCTCCGACAGGGGGCTTAGGGAGACCCAGTACTTC. Translation: CASSRSDRGLRETQYF.

The CDR3 DNA is TGCGCCAGCAGCAGGGGGGGAGCGGACACCGGGGAGCTGTTTTTT. It is translated as CASSRGGADTGELFF. The chain employs TRBV5-1 and TRBJ2-2; D possibly corresponds to TRBD2 (7 bases). The CDR3 is 15 amino acids. Trimming removed 4 bases at V and 3 bases at J, with 13 bases between. Germline CDR1 is SGHRS and CDR2 is YFSETQ.

J is TRBJ2-7 and V is TRBV18; 7 bases align to TRBD1. The CDR3 is 12 residues long. The V and J ends lost 3 bases and 6 bases, in that order; junction bases with no gene match: 2. Germline V gene sequence: CDR1 KGHSH, CDR2 LQKENI. As DNA, the CDR3 is TGTGCCAGCTCACCGGACAGGTCCGAGCAGTACTTC. Its protein product is CASSPDRSEQYF.

This CDR3 reads CASSLTGRRGPSTDTQYF. The DNA of the CDR3 is TGTGCCAGCAGCTTGACAGGACGGAGGGGCCCCAGCACAGATACGCAGTATTTT. The chain employs TRBV5-6 and TRBJ2-3; the D gene is possibly TRBD2 (6 bases). V was shortened by 1 base and J by 0 bases, with 18 bases between the two germline ends. Germline-derived CDR1 and CDR2 are SGHDT and YYEEEE. The CDR3 spans 18 residues.

V usage is TRBV5-1 and J usage is TRBJ2-7; 9 nucleotides match TRBD1. CDR3 length: 14 residues. V gave up 6 bases and J gave up 0 bases; unmatched junction bases: 4. The V gene's germline CDR1 is SGHRS and CDR2 YFSETQ. CDR3 nucleotides: TGCGCCAGCACCATGACAGGGGGCTCCTACGAGCAGTACTTC. Translated, it gives CASTMTGGSYEQYF.

The chain combines TRBV27 with TRBJ2-7; 7 bases agree with TRBD1. The CDR3 has 13 residues. Per the germline V gene, CDR1 is MNHEY and CDR2 is SMNVEV (reference sequence). Trimming took 3 bases from V and 6 from J; bases not matched to a gene: 5. CDR3 sequence (DNA): TGTGCCAGCAGTTTGACAGGGCAGGGCGAGCAGTACTTC. It encodes CASSLTGQGEQYF.

This clone was seen a handful of times. This sequence joins TRBV7-9 and TRBJ2-7; TRBD2 is a possible D gene (5 bases). In germline, CDR1 is SEHNR, CDR2 FQNEAQ (reference sequence). This CDR3 contains 12 residues. The V and J ends lost 3 bases and 5 bases respectively, with 8 bases between them. The CDR3 loop reads CASSFSGDEQYF. CDR3 sequence (DNA): TGTGCCAGCAGCTTCTCCGGGGACGAGCAGTACTTC. Drawing the rest from reference TRBV7-9 and TRBJ2-7, the complete variable domain is DTGVSQNPRHKITKRGQNVTFRCDPISEHNRLYWYRQTLGQGPEFLTYFQNEAQLEKSRLLSDRFSAERPKGSFSTLEIQRTEQGDSAMYLCASSFSGDEQYFGPGTRLTVT.

The V call is TRBV19, the J call TRBJ2-7; TRBD1 aligns across 10 bases. This CDR3 comprises 16 residues. The J segment lost 3 bases and the V segment lost 2 bases, leaving 7 bases of the junction unmatched. The germline V gene encodes CDR1 LNHDA and CDR2 SQIVND (reference sequence). CDR3 sequence: CASSIKGTGDNYEQYF. CDR3 sequence (DNA): TGTGCCAGTAGTATAAAGGGGACAGGGGATAACTACGAGCAGTACTTC. The complete variable domain, with remaining parts taken from reference TRBV19 and TRBJ2-7, reads DGGITQSPKYLFRKEGQNVTLSCEQNLNHDAMYWYRQDPGQGLRLIYYSQIVNDFQKGDIAEGYSVSREKKESFPLTVTSAQKNPTAFYLCASSIKGTGDNYEQYFGPGTRLTVT.

The J gene is TRBJ1-6, the V gene TRBV7-3, with D unresolved. The CDR3 consists of 16 residues. V was clipped by 4 bases and J by 0 bases, with 10 bases between them. Germline CDR1 and CDR2: SGHTA and FQGTGA. The CDR3: CASSSLGSSYNSPLHF. CDR3 coding DNA: TGTGCCAGCAGCTCCCTAGGAAGCTCCTATAATTCACCCCTCCACTTT.

The V gene is TRBV3-1 (or the pseudogene TRBV3-2), the J gene TRBJ1-1; a possible D gene is TRBD1 (5 bases). The CDR3 consists of 14 residues. Germline V gene sequence: CDR1 LGHDT, CDR2 YNNKEL (reference sequence). Trimming stripped 3 bases from V and 3 bases from J, with 11 bases between. The DNA of the CDR3 is TGTGCCAGCAGCCAGACAGAGAGGTACACTGAAGCTTTCTTT. This translates into CASSQTERYTEAFF.

This clone was seen only once. In DNA form, the CDR3 reads TGCAGCGCGCGAGAAGCACTAGGGAACACTGAAGCTTTCTTT. Translation gives CSAREALGNTEAFF. V gene TRBV29-1 combines with J gene TRBJ1-1, with no clear D. Germline V lookup: CDR1 SQVTM, CDR2 ANQGSEA. This CDR3 comprises 14 residues. V lost 7 bases to trimming and J lost 1 base, with 16 bases between them.

The V and J genes are TRBV6-5 and TRBJ2-5; TRBD2 agrees at 7 bases. CDR1 and CDR2 from the germline V gene are MNHEY and SVGAGI. The CDR3 covers 14 residues. The junction had 8 bases not matched to a gene; V was cut back by 6 bases and J by 4 bases. CDR3: CASSHGGGGETQYF. CDR3 DNA: TGTGCCAGCAGCCATGGCGGGGGAGGAGAGACCCAGTACTTC.

This clone was observed a few times. The chain links TRBV7-9 to TRBJ1-2; D is possibly TRBD1 (6 bases). CDR3 size: 14 residues. CDR1 is SEHNR, CDR2 FQNEAQ, per germline (reference sequence). The V and J ends lost 5 bases and 6 bases respectively, with 16 bases between them. CDR3 nucleotides: TGTGCCAGCAGCCGCACCACAGGGAGTGATGGCTACACCTTC. It yields the protein CASSRTTGSDGYTF.

The rearrangement uses TRBV6-5 and TRBJ2-7; weak D call: TRBD1 (6 bases). Trimming removed 2 bases at V and 6 bases at J, with 14 bases between. The CDR3 loop spans 14 amino acids. Germline loops: CDR1 MNHEY, CDR2 SVGAGI. In DNA, the CDR3 is TGTGCCAGCAGTTACCTCCAACAGGGAACCGAGCAGTACTTC. Translation: CASSYLQQGTEQYF.

This clone turned up a few times. The chain joins TRBV6-5 to TRBJ1-2; possibly TRBD1 for D (5 bases). The CDR3 runs 14 residues. Germline CDR1 MNHEY, CDR2 SVGAGI. V was clipped by 6 bases and J by 4 bases, with 15 bases between them. The CDR3 sequence is CASSRGDGGYGYTF. In DNA form, the CDR3 reads TGTGCCAGCAGCCGCGGGGACGGAGGCTATGGCTACACCTTC.